Below are 21 T cell receptor beta chains sequenced from a single sample in a study of spatial heterogeneity in lung cancer. From the 5' RACE reads, TCRdb called clonotypes with MiXCR, one entry per CDR3 protein. Of roughly 7,000 distinct CDR3 sequences in the sample, 15% to 20% were seen once. Specified time point: sample taken at primary tumor resection. Sequencing covered unsorted whole RNA taken from tumor, nontumor lung or frozen PBMC. Source: PBMCs, taken at surgery. The origin of the receptors is a female donor with early-stage non-small cell lung cancer.

This clonotype occurred a few times. The chain uses TRBV2 and TRBJ2-3; D may be TRBD1 (6 bases). This CDR3 contains 16 residues. Germline CDR1 is SNHLY and CDR2 is FYNNEI. The germline V and J ends were trimmed by 2 bases and 2 bases, with 14 bases remaining between them. Here the CDR3 DNA reads TGTGCCAGCAGTGAAAGGGGGACCTTCCCCACAGATACGCAGTATTTT. As protein: CASSERGTFPTDTQYF.

This clonotype appeared a few times. The chain joins TRBV20-1 to TRBJ1-2; D is unresolved. The germline gives CDR1 DFQATT, CDR2 SNEGSKA (reference sequence). The CDR3 contains 12 residues. The V end was cut by 3 bases, the J end by 1 base, with 6 bases between. The CDR3 loop reads CSARNHNYGYTF. Here the CDR3 DNA reads TGCAGTGCTAGGAACCATAACTATGGCTACACCTTC.

V is TRBV29-1 and J is TRBJ2-1; D is tentatively TRBD1 or TRBD2 (5 bases each). CDR1 SQVTM and CDR2 ANQGSEA come from the germline V gene. Trimming stripped 5 bases from V and 2 bases from J, with 13 bases between. The CDR3 runs 14 residues. The CDR3 loop reads CSVTARGAYNEQFF. The CDR3 nucleotides read TGCAGCGTTACCGCTAGGGGAGCCTACAATGAGCAGTTCTTC.

This clonotype was seen a handful of times. CDR3 region: CASSEVASGGSSEQFF. For the CDR3, the DNA is TGTGCCAGCAGTGAGGTTGCTAGCGGGGGCTCCAGTGAGCAGTTCTTC. The gene calls are TRBV2 and TRBJ2-1; 10 nucleotides match TRBD2. The V gene end was trimmed by 3 bases and the J gene end by 9 bases; junction bases not matched to a gene: 11. This CDR3 is 16 amino acids long. Germline V gene lookup returns CDR1 SNHLY and CDR2 FYNNEI. The complete variable domain, with remaining parts taken from reference TRBV2 and TRBJ2-1, reads EPEVTQTPSHQVTQMGQEVILRCVPISNHLYFYWYRQILGQKVEFLVSFYNNEISEKSEIFDDQFSVERPDGSNFTLKIRSTKLEDSAMYFCASSEVASGGSSEQFFGPGTRLTVL.

To note about this clonotype: The junction does not match germline at one end; this may be a read error. V and J are TRBV5-1 and TRBJ2-1, with D unclear. The CDR3 spans 16 residues. Germline values: CDR1 SGHRS, CDR2 YFSETQ. The CDR3 bases are TGCGCCAGCAGCTTGGCACCCCCCGGCTCCTACAATGAGCAGTTCTTT. Protein product: CASSLAPPGSYNEQFF.

This clonotype is medium-sized by share. J is TRBJ2-1 and V is TRBV20-1, with 11 bases fitting TRBD2. The V gene's germline CDR1 is DFQATT and CDR2 SNEGSKA (reference sequence). Germline trimming cut 1 base from V and 8 bases from J; bases unmatched to any gene: 13. This CDR3 is built from 17 residues. The CDR3 here is CSARGPGLAGGSDEQFF. The DNA for the CDR3 is TGCAGTGCTAGAGGGCCGGGGCTAGCGGGAGGAAGCGATGAGCAGTTCTTC.

CDR3 loop: CASSLVTGSSYNEQFF. In DNA form, the CDR3 reads TGCGCCAGCAGCTTGGTGACGGGAAGCTCCTACAATGAGCAGTTCTTC. The rearrangement links TRBV5-1 to TRBJ2-1, with a possible D match to TRBD2 (5 bases). Germline V lookup: CDR1 SGHRS, CDR2 YFSETQ. V gave up 0 bases and J gave up 0 bases, with 10 bases separating them. The CDR3 consists of 16 residues.

This sequence joins TRBV7-9 and TRBJ1-2; the D is unclear. The CDR3 loop spans 13 amino acids. The germline gives CDR1 SEHNR, CDR2 FQNEAQ (reference sequence). The V end lost 8 bases, the J end lost 4 bases, and 14 bases lay between the germline ends. As DNA, the CDR3 is TGTGCCAGCGGCCCTCGGGATCCCTATGGCTACACCTTC. It specifies CASGPRDPYGYTF.

This clonotype is categorized as medium-sized (0.01 to 0.1%). The chain is built from TRBV5-1 and TRBJ1-2, with 7 bases lining up with TRBD1. In germline, CDR1 is SGHRS, CDR2 YFSETQ. The V gene end was trimmed by 1 base and the J gene end by 7 bases; junction bases not matched to a gene: 4. The length of the CDR3 is 13 residues. As DNA, the CDR3 is TGCGCCAGCAGCTTGACAGGGGAGGTTGGCTACACCTTC. As protein: CASSLTGEVGYTF.

This chain links TRBV19 with TRBJ2-7, with TRBD2 as a possible D gene (5 bases). There are 15 residues in the CDR3. Germline CDR1 is LNHDA and CDR2 is SQIVND (reference sequence). The germline V and J ends were trimmed by 5 bases and 0 bases, with 14 bases remaining between them. CDR3 sequence reads: CASSPQRFGSYEQYF. DNA for the CDR3: TGTGCCAGTAGTCCACAGCGGTTCGGCTCCTACGAGCAGTACTTC. Drawing the rest from reference TRBV19 and TRBJ2-7, the complete variable domain is DGGITQSPKYLFRKEGQNVTLSCEQNLNHDAMYWYRQDPGQGLRLIYYSQIVNDFQKGDIAEGYSVSREKKESFPLTVTSAQKNPTAFYLCASSPQRFGSYEQYFGPGTRLTVT.

This clonotype is medium-sized (0.01 to 0.1%). DNA of the CDR3: TGTGCCAGCTCACCACCGGCAGGGGGAGATACGCAGTATTTT. Its translation is CASSPPAGGDTQYF. V is TRBV18 and J is TRBJ2-3; TRBD1 matches at 7 bases. Germline loops: CDR1 KGHSH, CDR2 LQKENI. J was trimmed by 5 bases and V by 0 bases; bases with no gene match: 2. The CDR3 spans 14 residues.

This clonotype is labeled medium-sized (0.01 to 0.1%). V usage is TRBV7-8 and J usage is TRBJ2-7; D remains unclear. There are 12 residues in the CDR3. The germline V gene has CDR1 SGHVS and CDR2 FQNEAQ. Deletions cut 3 bases from V and 6 bases from J, with 9 bases between. In DNA form, the CDR3 reads TGTGCCAGCAGCTTGGAAGGGCCCGAGCAGTACGTC. As protein: CASSLEGPEQYV.

This sequence joins TRBV29-1 and TRBJ1-2, with D tentatively TRBD1 (5 bases). Trimming cost V 6 bases and J 3 bases, with 17 bases left between them. Per germline, CDR1 SQVTM and CDR2 ANQGSEA. This CDR3 is built from 14 residues. CDR3 sequence: CSVHEQGFDYGYTF. The CDR3 nucleotides are TGCAGCGTCCATGAGCAGGGTTTTGACTATGGCTACACCTTC. Full variable domain (outside the CDR3, taken from reference TRBV29-1 and TRBJ1-2): SAVISQKPSRDICQRGTSLTIQCQVDSQVTMMFWYRQQPGQSLTLIATANQGSEATYESGFVIDKFPISRPNLTFSTLTVSNMSPEDSSIYLCSVHEQGFDYGYTFGSGTRLTVV.

This clonotype is deemed medium-sized. The J gene is TRBJ2-3, the V gene TRBV10-1; TRBD2 matches 10 bases. The V segment lost 2 bases and the J segment 3 bases; nucleotides outside the gene matches: 5. This CDR3 comprises 16 residues. The germline V gene has CDR1 WNHNN and CDR2 SYGVQD (reference sequence). CDR3 DNA sequence: TGCGCCAGCAGTGAGGGTAGCGGGGGGCTTACAGATACGCAGTATTTT. It translates to CASSEGSGGLTDTQYF.

The chain carries TRBV12-3 or TRBV12-4 and TRBJ2-7; D call uncertain. The CDR3 sequence is 15 residues long. V was shortened by 6 bases and J by 0 bases, with 15 bases between the two germline ends. Here the CDR3 DNA reads TGTGCCAGCAGCTCTGACCGGTCCGGCTCCTACGAGCAGTACTTC. Its protein is CASSSDRSGSYEQYF.

This clonotype is medium-sized (0.01 to 0.1%) in the sample. V usage is TRBV12-5 and J usage is TRBJ2-1, with 11 bases identical to TRBD2. With V trimmed by 6 bases and J by 7 bases, 8 bases remained unmatched. The CDR3 has 15 residues. Germline V gene sequence: CDR1 LGHNT, CDR2 FRNRAP. The chain's CDR3 is CASGSTSGSWNEQFF. CDR3 nucleotides: TGTGCTAGTGGATCAACTAGCGGGAGTTGGAATGAGCAGTTCTTC.

By its share, this clonotype is medium-sized (0.01 to 0.1%). The V gene is TRBV7-8, the J gene TRBJ2-7; TRBD1 matches 7 bases. Looked up from germline, CDR1 is SGHVS and CDR2 is FQNEAQ. V lost 5 bases to trimming and J lost 7 bases; unmatched junction nucleotides: 11. The CDR3 totals 14 residues. The CDR3 DNA is TGTGCCAGCAGCACGCGACAGGGAACGGGTGAGCAGTACTTC. Translation gives CASSTRQGTGEQYF.

The sample holds a few counts of this clonotype. This sequence joins TRBV7-9 and TRBJ2-2, with 7 bases lining up with TRBD1. The CDR3 has 15 residues. After removal of 5 bases from V and 4 bases from J, the junction contained 7 bases not matched to a gene. CDR1 and CDR2 from the germline V gene are SEHNR and FQNEAQ (reference sequence). CDR3 sequence: CASSTPGQFTGELFF. For the CDR3, the DNA is TGTGCCAGCAGCACACCGGGACAGTTCACCGGGGAGCTGTTTTTT.

The table lists this clonotype with a few counts. The chain has TRBV5-1 and TRBJ2-1, with TRBD2 as a possible D gene (5 bases). CDR1 and CDR2 (germline): SGHRS, YFSETQ. The CDR3 runs to 16 residues. The V end lost 0 bases, the J end lost 0 bases, and 10 bases lay between the germline ends. CDR3 nucleotide sequence: TGCGCCAGCAGCTTGGAAGGGCGGGCCTCCTACAATGAGCAGTTCTTC. This gives the protein CASSLEGRASYNEQFF.

Relative to its sample, this clonotype is medium-sized (0.01 to 0.1%). The chain joins TRBV6-5 to TRBJ2-7; TRBD2 agrees at 7 bases. V lost 5 bases to trimming and J lost 5 bases; unmatched junction nucleotides: 6. Germline assignment: CDR1 MNHEY and CDR2 SVGAGI. CDR3 length equals 13 residues. Written as DNA, the CDR3 is TGTGCCAGCAGTCCGGCAGGGAGGGACGAGCAGTACGTC. Translation gives CASSPAGRDEQYV.

About this clonotype itself: This may stem from a read error, because a much larger clone lies one nucleotide away. This sequence joins TRBV19 and TRBJ2-5, with 7 nucleotides matching TRBD1. The V and J ends lost 7 bases and 5 bases, in that order; junction bases with no gene match: 13. This CDR3 contains 15 residues. From germline, CDR1 is LNHDA and CDR2 SQIVND (reference sequence). DNA for the CDR3: TGTGCCAGTAAACCGTTTCACAGGGGCGAGGAGACCCAGTACTTC. Amino acid sequence: CASKPFHRGEETQYF.